Below, 13 T cell receptor beta chains from the same sample are listed, as sequenced in a study of shared clonotypes between healthy human individuals. Repertoires were generated with immunoSEQ multiplex PCR, while TCRdb's copy carries only in-frame clones and drops some. Of about 480,000 clones listed, less than 85% were seen once; the top ten hold around 13%. Sequenced: PBMCs. The receptors here all came from a woman in her thirties or forties in good health. Some clones in this sample may be carry-over from other donors' samples.

The V call is TRBV9, the J call TRBJ2-7; the D gene is possibly TRBD2 (6 bases). V shed 2 bases and J shed 5 bases, with 14 bases lying between them. Germline CDR1 is SGDLS and CDR2 is YYNGEE. This CDR3 is 14 amino acids long. CDR3 loop: CASSVTGDSNEQYF. The CDR3 DNA reads as TGTGCCAGCAGCGTGACGGGAGATTCTAACGAGCAGTACTTC.

The gene calls are TRBV5-1 and TRBJ2-5; 7 nucleotides match TRBD2. The CDR3 runs 15 residues. CDR1 is SGHRS, CDR2 YFSETQ, per germline. V dropped 4 bases and J dropped 1; count of bases not matched to a gene: 7. The DNA for the CDR3 is TGCGCCAGCAGCCCTACCGGGACTACCCAAGAGACCCAGTACTTC. This gives the protein CASSPTGTTQETQYF.

This clone was seen a single time. The chain has TRBV7-8 and TRBJ2-3, with a possible D match to TRBD2 (6 bases). Germline CDR1 and CDR2: SGHVS and FQNEAQ. Trimming stripped 5 bases from V and 0 bases from J, with 12 bases between. The CDR3 is 15 amino acids. CDR3 coding DNA: TGTGCCAGCAGCCCCGGACTAAGTAGCACAGATACGCAGTATTTT. Protein: CASSPGLSSTDTQYF.

Turning to this clone: Other nucleotide sequences from this sample produce the same CDR3. The chain carries TRBV7-2 and TRBJ1-1; possibly TRBD1 for D (5 bases). The CDR3 consists of 13 residues. V lost 0 bases, J lost 11 bases, and 13 bases lay in between. The germline V gene encodes CDR1 SGHTA and CDR2 FQGNSA. The CDR3 DNA is TGTGCCAGCAGCTTAGCGGGGGGGGTCGAGGCTTTCTTT. Protein: CASSLAGGVEAFF.

The chain is built from TRBV6-1 and TRBJ2-3; TRBD1 or TRBD2 may be the D gene (5 bases each). The CDR3 has 15 residues. Between the trimmed V and J ends, which lost 7 bases and 5 bases, there was a span of 19 bases. Germline V gene sequence: CDR1 MNHNS, CDR2 SASEGT. CDR3 amino acids: CASTKTEDTEDTQYF. In DNA form, the CDR3 reads TGTGCCAGCACCAAAACGGAGGACACCGAAGATACGCAGTATTTT.

This chain connects TRBV5-4 to TRBJ2-1; D is uncertain. CDR1 SGHNT and CDR2 YYREEE come from the germline V gene (reference sequence). There are 16 residues in the CDR3. V lost 1 base, J lost 0 bases, and 11 bases lay in between. The CDR3, as DNA: TGTGCCAGCAGCTTGCGGGCAAGCAGCTCCTACAATGAGCAGTTCTTC. Its protein is CASSLRASSSYNEQFF.

In its sample, this clone was seen a few times. The rearrangement links TRBV7-9 to TRBJ2-1; D gene unclear. The ends were cut back, 1 base at V and 10 bases at J, with 14 bases in the middle. Germline-derived CDR1 and CDR2 are SEHNR and FQNEAQ (reference sequence). The CDR3 is 14 residues long. CDR3 in amino acids: CASSLVRRPREQFF. As DNA, the CDR3 is TGTGCCAGCAGCTTAGTCCGGCGGCCTCGAGAGCAGTTCTTC.

This rearrangement joins TRBV4-3 to TRBJ2-1; no firm D call. The V end was cut by 0 bases, the J end by 4 bases, with 16 bases between. The CDR3 length is 17 residues. In germline, CDR1 is LGHNA, CDR2 YSLEER. The CDR3: CASSQEFTFRSYNEQFF. For the CDR3, the DNA is TGCGCCAGCAGCCAAGAGTTTACCTTTCGGAGTTACAATGAGCAGTTCTTC.

V usage is TRBV5-4 and J usage is TRBJ2-7; D may correspond to TRBD1 or TRBD2 (5 bases each). The ends were cut back, 0 bases at V and 3 bases at J, with 16 bases in the middle. CDR3 length equals 16 residues. CDR1 is SGHNT, CDR2 YYREEE, per germline (reference sequence). CDR3: CASSLGGAAPFYEQYF. The CDR3 nucleotides read TGTGCCAGCAGCTTGGGAGGGGCGGCGCCCTTCTACGAGCAGTACTTC.

This chain links TRBV19 with TRBJ1-2; TRBD1 aligns across 8 bases. Germline lookup yields CDR1 LNHDA and CDR2 SQIVND (reference sequence). The CDR3 extends over 15 amino acids. V lost 0 bases, J lost 7 bases, and 7 bases stayed unmatched. The CDR3 spells CASSIEGQGGSGYTF. The CDR3 nucleotides are TGTGCCAGTAGTATAGAAGGACAGGGAGGAAGTGGCTACACCTTC.

The rearrangement links TRBV7-7 to TRBJ2-3; 15 bases fit TRBD2. V lost 1 base to trimming and J lost 6 bases; unmatched junction nucleotides: 8. CDR1 and CDR2 (germline): SSHAT, FNYEAQ (reference sequence). This CDR3 region has 18 residues. The CDR3 spells CASSLGAQGLAGGDTQYF. CDR3 bases: TGTGCCAGCAGCTTAGGGGCCCAGGGACTAGCGGGAGGCGATACGCAGTATTTT.

This chain joins TRBV28 and TRBJ2-7, with D tentatively TRBD2 (6 bases). This CDR3 comprises 14 residues. V lost 0 bases and J lost 6, with 12 bases in between. Germline-derived CDR1 and CDR2 are MDHEN and SYDVKM. The CDR3 DNA follows: TGTGCCAGCAGTTTATGGAGACTAGACGCCGAGCAGTACTTC. It is translated as CASSLWRLDAEQYF.

The rearrangement joins TRBV30 to TRBJ1-1; TRBD1 aligns across 7 bases. The germline gives CDR1 GTSNPN, CDR2 SVGIG (reference sequence). The junction had 4 bases not matched to a gene; V was cut back by 3 bases and J by 0 bases. CDR3 length: 14 amino acids. CDR3 coding DNA: TGTGCCTGGAGCGCGGACAGGATGAACACTGAAGCTTTCTTT. Protein product: CAWSADRMNTEAFF.